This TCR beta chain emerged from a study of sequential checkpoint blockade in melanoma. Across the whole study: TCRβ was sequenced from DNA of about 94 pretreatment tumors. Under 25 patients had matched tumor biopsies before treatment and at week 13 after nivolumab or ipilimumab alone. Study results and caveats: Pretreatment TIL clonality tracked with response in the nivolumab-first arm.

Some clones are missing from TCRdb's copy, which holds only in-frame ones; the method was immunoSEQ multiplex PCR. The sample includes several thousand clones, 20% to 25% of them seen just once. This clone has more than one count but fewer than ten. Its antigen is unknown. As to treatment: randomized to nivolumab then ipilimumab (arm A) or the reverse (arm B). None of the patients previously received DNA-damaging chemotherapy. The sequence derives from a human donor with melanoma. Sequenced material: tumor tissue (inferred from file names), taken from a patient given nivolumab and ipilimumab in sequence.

The CDR3 DNA follows: TGTGCCAGCAGCTTAGTCAGTAGGGGACCGAATGAAGCTTTCTTT. Protein product: CASSLVSRGPNEAFF. V gene TRBV11-3 combines with J gene TRBJ1-1; a weak D match, TRBD1 (5 bases). The V gene's germline CDR1 is SGHNT and CDR2 YENEEA. The V and J ends lost 1 base and 7 bases respectively, with 16 bases between them. The CDR3 runs 15 residues.